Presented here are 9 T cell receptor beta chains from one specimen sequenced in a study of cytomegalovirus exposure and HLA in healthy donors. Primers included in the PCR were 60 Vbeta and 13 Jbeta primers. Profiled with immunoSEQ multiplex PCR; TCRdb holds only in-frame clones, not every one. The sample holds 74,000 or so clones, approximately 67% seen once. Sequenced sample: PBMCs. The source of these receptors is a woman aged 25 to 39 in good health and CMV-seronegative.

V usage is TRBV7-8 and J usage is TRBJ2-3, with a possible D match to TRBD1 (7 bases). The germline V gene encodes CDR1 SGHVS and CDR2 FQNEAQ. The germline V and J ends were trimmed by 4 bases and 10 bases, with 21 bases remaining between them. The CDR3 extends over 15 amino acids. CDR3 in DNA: TGTGCCAGCAGCTCCACCCGCGGGACAGTTGGCCCGCAGTATTTT. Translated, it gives CASSSTRGTVGPQYF.

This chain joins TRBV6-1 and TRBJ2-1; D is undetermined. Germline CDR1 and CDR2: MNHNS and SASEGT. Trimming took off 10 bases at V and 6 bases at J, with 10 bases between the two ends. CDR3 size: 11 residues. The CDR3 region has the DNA TGTGCCACCCATAGAAGCAATGAGCAGTTCTTC. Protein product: CATHRSNEQFF.

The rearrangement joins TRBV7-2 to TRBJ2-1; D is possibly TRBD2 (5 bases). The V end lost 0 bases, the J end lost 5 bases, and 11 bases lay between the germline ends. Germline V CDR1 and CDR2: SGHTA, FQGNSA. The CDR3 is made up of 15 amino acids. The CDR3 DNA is TGTGCCAGCAGCTTAGCTACTAGTGGAAACAATGAGCAGTTCTTC. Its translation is CASSLATSGNNEQFF.

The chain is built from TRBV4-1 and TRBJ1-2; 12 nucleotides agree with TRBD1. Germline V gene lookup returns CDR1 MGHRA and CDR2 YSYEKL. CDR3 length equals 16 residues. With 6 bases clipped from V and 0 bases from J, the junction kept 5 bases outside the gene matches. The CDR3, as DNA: TGCGCCAGCAGTCCGGGACAGGGGGCCGCTAACTATGGCTACACCTTC. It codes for CASSPGQGAANYGYTF.

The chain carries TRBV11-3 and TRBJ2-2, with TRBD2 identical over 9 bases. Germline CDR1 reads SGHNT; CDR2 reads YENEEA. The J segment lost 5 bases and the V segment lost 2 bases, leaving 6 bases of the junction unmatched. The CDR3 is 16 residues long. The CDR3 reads CASSLWRGGPTGELFF. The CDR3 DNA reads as TGTGCCAGCAGCTTATGGCGGGGGGGCCCAACCGGGGAGCTGTTTTTT.

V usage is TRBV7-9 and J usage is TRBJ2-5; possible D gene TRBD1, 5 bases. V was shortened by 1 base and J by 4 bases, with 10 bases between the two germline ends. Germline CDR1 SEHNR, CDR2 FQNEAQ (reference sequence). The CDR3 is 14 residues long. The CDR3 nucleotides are TGTGCCAGCAGCTTAGATCTAAGGGGAGAGACCCAGTACTTC. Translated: CASSLDLRGETQYF.

CDR3 in amino acids: CSADDRGQPFF. The CDR3 nucleotides read TGCAGTGCTGACGACAGGGGACAACCTTTCTTT. The genes are TRBV20-1 and TRBJ1-1; the match to TRBD1 covers 8 bases. CDR1 and CDR2 from the germline V gene are DFQATT and SNEGSKA (reference sequence). The CDR3 is made up of 11 amino acids. V lost 5 bases, J lost 12 bases, and 8 bases stayed unmatched.

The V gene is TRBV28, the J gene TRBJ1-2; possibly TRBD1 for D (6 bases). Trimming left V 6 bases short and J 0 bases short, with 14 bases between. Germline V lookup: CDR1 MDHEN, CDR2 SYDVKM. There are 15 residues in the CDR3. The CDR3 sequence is CASRTTGSANYGYTF. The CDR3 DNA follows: TGTGCCAGCAGGACTACAGGGTCGGCTAACTATGGCTACACCTTC.

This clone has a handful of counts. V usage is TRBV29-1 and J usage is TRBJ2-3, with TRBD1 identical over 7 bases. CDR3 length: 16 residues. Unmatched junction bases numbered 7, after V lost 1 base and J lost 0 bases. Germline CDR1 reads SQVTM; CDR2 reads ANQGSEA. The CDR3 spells CSVEGRQGWSTDTQYF. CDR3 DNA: TGCAGCGTTGAAGGAAGACAGGGATGGAGCACAGATACGCAGTATTTT.